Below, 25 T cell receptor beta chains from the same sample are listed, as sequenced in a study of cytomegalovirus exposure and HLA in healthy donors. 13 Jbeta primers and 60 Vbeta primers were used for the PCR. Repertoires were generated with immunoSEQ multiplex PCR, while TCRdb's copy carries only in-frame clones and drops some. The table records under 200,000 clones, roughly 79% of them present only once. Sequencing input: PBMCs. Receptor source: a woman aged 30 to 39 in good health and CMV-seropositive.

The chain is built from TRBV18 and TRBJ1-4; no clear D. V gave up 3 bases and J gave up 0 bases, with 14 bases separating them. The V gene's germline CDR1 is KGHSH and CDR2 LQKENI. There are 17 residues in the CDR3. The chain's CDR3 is CASSPAPSRATNEKLFF. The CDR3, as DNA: TGTGCCAGCTCACCCGCCCCGAGTCGAGCAACTAATGAAAAACTGTTTTTT.

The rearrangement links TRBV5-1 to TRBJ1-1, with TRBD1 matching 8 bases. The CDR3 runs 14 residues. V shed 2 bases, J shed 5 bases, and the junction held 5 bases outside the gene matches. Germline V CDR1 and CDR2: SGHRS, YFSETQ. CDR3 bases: TGCGCCAGCAGCTTAAACAGGGGGAGGACTGAAGCTTTCTTT. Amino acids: CASSLNRGRTEAFF.

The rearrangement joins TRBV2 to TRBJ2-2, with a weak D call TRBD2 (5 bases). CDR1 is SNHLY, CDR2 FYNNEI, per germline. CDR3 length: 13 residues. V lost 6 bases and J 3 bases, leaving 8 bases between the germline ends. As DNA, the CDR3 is TGTGCCAGCAGCCGGGGTTACACCGGGGAGCTGTTTTTT. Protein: CASSRGYTGELFF. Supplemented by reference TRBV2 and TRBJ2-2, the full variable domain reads EPEVTQTPSHQVTQMGQEVILRCVPISNHLYFYWYRQILGQKVEFLVSFYNNEISEKSEIFDDQFSVERPDGSNFTLKIRSTKLEDSAMYFCASSRGYTGELFFGEGSRLTVL.

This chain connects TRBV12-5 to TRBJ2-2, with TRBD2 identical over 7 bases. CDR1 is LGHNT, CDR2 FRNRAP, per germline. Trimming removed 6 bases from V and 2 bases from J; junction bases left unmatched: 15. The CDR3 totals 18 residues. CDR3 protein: CASGRPNDSGYNTGELFF. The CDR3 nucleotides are TGTGCTAGTGGCCGACCCAACGATAGCGGGTATAACACCGGGGAGCTGTTTTTT.

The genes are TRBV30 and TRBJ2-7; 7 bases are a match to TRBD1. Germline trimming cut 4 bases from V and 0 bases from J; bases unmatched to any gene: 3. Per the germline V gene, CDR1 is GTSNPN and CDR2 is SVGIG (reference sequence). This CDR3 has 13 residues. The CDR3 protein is CAWNAGGSYEQYF. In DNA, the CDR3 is TGTGCCTGGAACGCAGGGGGCTCCTACGAGCAGTACTTC.

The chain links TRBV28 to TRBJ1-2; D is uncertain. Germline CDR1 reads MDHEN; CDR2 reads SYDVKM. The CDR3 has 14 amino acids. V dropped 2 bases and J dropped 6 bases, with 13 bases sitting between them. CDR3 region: CASSLDPYGDGYTF. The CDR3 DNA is TGTGCCAGCAGTTTAGACCCTTACGGAGATGGCTACACCTTC.

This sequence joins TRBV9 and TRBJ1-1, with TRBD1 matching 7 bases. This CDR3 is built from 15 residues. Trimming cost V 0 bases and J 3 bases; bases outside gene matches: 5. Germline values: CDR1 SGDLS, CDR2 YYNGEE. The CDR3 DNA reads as TGTGCCAGCAGCGTAGCGGCAGACAGGGACACTGAAGCTTTCTTT. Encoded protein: CASSVAADRDTEAFF.

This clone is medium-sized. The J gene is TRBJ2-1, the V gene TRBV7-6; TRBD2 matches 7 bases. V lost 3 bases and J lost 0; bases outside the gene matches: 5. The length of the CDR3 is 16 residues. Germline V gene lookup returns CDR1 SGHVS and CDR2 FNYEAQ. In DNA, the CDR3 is TGTGCCAGCAGCTTGGGAAGCGGGATCTCCTACAATGAGCAGTTCTTC. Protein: CASSLGSGISYNEQFF.

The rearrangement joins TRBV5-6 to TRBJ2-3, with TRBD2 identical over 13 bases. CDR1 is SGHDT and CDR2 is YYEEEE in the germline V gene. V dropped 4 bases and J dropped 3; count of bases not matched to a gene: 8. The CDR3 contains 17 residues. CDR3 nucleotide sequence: TGTGCCAGCAGCAGAACCGGACTAGCGGGAGAAACAGATACGCAGTATTTT. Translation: CASSRTGLAGETDTQYF.

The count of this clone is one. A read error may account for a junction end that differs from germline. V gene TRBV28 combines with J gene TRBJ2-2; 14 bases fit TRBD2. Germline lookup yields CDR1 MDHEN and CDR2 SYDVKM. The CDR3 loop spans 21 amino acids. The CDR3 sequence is CASRLLPSTGTSGGYTGELFF. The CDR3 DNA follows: TGTGCCAGCAGGTTATTGCCCTCTACCGGGACTAGCGGGGGATACACCGGGGAGCTGTTTTTT.

This CDR3 reads CSGQMNTEAFF. For the CDR3, the DNA is TGCAGTGGACAGATGAACACTGAAGCTTTCTTT. The V call is TRBV20-1, the J call TRBJ1-1; D may be TRBD1 (5 bases). Germline V CDR1 and CDR2: DFQATT, SNEGSKA (reference sequence). The CDR3 loop spans 11 amino acids. V was cut by 7 bases and J by 0 bases, with 6 bases left in between.

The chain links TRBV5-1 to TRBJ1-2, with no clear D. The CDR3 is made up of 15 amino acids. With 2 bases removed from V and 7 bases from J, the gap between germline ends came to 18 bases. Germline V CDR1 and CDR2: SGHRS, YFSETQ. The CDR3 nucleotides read TGCGCCAGCAGCTTTTCCCAGATATCCACCCTTGGCTACACCTTC. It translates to CASSFSQISTLGYTF. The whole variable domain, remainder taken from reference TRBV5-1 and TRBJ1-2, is KAGVTQTPRYLIKTRGQQVTLSCSPISGHRSVSWYQQTPGQGLQFLFEYFSETQRNKGNFPGRFSGRQFSNSRSEMNVSTLELGDSALYLCASSFSQISTLGYTFGSGTRLTVV.

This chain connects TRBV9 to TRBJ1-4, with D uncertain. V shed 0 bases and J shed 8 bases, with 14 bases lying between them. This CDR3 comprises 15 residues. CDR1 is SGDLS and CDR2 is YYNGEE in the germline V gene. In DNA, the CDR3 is TGTGCCAGCAGCGTAGGCGGTTCTATATCGGAAAAACTGTTTTTT. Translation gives CASSVGGSISEKLFF.

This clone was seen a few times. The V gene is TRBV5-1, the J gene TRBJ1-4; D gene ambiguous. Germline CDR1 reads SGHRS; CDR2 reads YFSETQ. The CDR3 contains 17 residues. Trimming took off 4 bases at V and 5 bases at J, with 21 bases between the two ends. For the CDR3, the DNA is TGCGCCAGCAGCCAAAGACACGGGAGGCTCGGAAATGAAAAACTGTTTTTT. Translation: CASSQRHGRLGNEKLFF. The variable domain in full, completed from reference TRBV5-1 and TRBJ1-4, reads KAGVTQTPRYLIKTRGQQVTLSCSPISGHRSVSWYQQTPGQGLQFLFEYFSETQRNKGNFPGRFSGRQFSNSRSEMNVSTLELGDSALYLCASSQRHGRLGNEKLFFGSGTQLSVL.

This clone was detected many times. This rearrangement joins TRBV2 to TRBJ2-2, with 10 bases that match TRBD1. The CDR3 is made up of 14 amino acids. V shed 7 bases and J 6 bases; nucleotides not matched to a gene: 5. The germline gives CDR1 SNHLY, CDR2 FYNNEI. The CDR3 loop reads CASTGQGVAGELFF. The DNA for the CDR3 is TGTGCCAGCACCGGACAGGGGGTTGCCGGGGAGCTGTTTTTT. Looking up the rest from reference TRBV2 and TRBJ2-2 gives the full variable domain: EPEVTQTPSHQVTQMGQEVILRCVPISNHLYFYWYRQILGQKVEFLVSFYNNEISEKSEIFDDQFSVERPDGSNFTLKIRSTKLEDSAMYFCASTGQGVAGELFFGEGSRLTVL.

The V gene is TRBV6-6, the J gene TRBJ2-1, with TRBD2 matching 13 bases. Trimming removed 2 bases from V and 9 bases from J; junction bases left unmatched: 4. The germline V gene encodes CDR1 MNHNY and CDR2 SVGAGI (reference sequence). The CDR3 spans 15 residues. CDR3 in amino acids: CASSYGLAGVPEQFF. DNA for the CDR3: TGTGCCAGCAGTTACGGACTAGCGGGAGTACCTGAGCAGTTCTTC.

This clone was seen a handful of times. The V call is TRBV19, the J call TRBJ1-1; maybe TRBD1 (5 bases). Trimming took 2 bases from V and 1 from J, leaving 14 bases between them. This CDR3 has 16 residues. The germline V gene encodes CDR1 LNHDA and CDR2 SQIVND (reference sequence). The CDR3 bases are TGTGCCAGTAGTATAAGCAGGGAAGGGTGGAACACTGAAGCTTTCTTT. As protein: CASSISREGWNTEAFF.

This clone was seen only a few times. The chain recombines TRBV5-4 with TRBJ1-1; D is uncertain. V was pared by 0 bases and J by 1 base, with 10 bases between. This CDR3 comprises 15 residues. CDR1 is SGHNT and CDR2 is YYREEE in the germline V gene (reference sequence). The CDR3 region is CASSLGAGGNTEAFF. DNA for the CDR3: TGTGCCAGCAGCTTGGGTGCGGGAGGGAACACTGAAGCTTTCTTT.

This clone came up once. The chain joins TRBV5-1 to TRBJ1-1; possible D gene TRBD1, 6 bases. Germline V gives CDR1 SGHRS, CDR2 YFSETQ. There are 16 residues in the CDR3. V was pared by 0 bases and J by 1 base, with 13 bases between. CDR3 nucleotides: TGCGCCAGCAGCTTGGTGGGGGGGCTAGGGAACACTGAAGCTTTCTTT. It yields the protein CASSLVGGLGNTEAFF.

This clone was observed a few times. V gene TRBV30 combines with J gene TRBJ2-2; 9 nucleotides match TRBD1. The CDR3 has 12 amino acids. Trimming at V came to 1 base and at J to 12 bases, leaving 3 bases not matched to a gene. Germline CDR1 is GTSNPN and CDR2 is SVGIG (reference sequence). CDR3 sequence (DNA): TGTGCCTGGAGTGAACAGGGGGCAAAGCTGTTTTTT. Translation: CAWSEQGAKLFF.

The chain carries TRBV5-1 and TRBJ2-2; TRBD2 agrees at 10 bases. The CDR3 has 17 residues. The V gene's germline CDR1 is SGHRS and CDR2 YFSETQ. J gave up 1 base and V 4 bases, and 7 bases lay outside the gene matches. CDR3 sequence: CASSTLAGGMNTGELFF. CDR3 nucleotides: TGCGCCAGCAGCACTTTAGCGGGAGGAATGAACACCGGGGAGCTGTTTTTT.

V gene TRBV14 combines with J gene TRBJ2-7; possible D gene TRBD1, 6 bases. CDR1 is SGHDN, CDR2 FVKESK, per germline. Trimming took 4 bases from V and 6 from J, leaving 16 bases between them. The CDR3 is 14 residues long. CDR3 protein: CASSRGTGSVEQYF. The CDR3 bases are TGTGCCAGCAGCCGGGGAACAGGGTCTGTCGAGCAGTACTTC. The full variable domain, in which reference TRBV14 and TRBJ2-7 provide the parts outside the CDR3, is EAGVTQFPSHSVIEKGQTVTLRCDPISGHDNLYWYRRVMGKEIKFLLHFVKESKQDESGMPNNRFLAERTGGTYSTLKVQPAELEDSGVYFCASSRGTGSVEQYFGPGTRLTVT.

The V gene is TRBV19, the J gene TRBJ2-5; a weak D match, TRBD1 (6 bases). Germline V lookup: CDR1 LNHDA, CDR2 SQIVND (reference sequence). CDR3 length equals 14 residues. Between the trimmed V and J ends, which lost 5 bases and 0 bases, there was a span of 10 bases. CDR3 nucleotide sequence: TGTGCCAGTAGTCCGACAGGTAACCAAGAGACCCAGTACTTC. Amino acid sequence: CASSPTGNQETQYF.

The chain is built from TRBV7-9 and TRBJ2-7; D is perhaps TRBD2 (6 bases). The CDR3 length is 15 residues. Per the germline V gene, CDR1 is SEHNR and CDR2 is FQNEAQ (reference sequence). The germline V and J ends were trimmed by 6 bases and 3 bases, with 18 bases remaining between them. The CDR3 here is CASSGGMAPNYEQYF. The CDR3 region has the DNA TGTGCCAGCAGTGGCGGGATGGCACCAAACTACGAGCAGTACTTC. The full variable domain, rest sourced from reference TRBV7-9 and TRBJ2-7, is DTGVSQNPRHKITKRGQNVTFRCDPISEHNRLYWYRQTLGQGPEFLTYFQNEAQLEKSRLLSDRFSAERPKGSFSTLEIQRTEQGDSAMYLCASSGGMAPNYEQYFGPGTRLTVT.

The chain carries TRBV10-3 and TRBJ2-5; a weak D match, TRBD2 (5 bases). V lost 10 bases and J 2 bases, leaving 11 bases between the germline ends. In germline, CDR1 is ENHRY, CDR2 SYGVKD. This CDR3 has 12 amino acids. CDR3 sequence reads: CATRTGQETQYF. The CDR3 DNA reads TGTGCCACCAGGACTGGACAAGAGACCCAGTACTTC.